The rows below give T cell receptor beta chains drawn from one sample of a study of blood T cell repertoires in COVID-19. Libraries were prepared by immunoSEQ multiplex PCR; TCRdb keeps only in-frame clonotypes and omits some of them. The table has tens of thousands of clones, about 90% seen once. Sequencing was carried out using peripheral blood. These receptors were taken from a human donor in a cohort sampled during active COVID-19. The CDR3 runs from the conserved cysteine through the conserved F or W. Each record gives: D gene, V gene, clone size, J gene, CDR3 protein, CDR3 DNA. The D gene is left open where the match is weak. For some rows the clone size is stated as once, few or many, or as a class when expanded; others skip it.

NA	TRBV7-9	NA	TRBJ1-5	CASSSYMQPQHF	TGTGCCAGCAGCTCCTATATGCAGCCCCAGCATTTT
TRBD1	TRBV3-1/TRBV3-2	NA	TRBJ1-6	CASSQRTGGSPLHF	TGTGCCAGCAGCCAACGGACAGGGGGATCACCCCTCCACTTT
TRBD1	TRBV18	NA	TRBJ1-2	CASSSTGTGSGYTF	TGTGCCAGCTCGTCGACCGGGACAGGCTCCGGCTACACCTTC
NA	TRBV2	NA	TRBJ1-5	CASTMRRENQPQHF	TGTGCCAGCACTATGAGGAGGGAAAATCAGCCCCAGCATTTT
NA	TRBV6-5	NA	TRBJ2-7	CASRDSGANYEQYF	TGTGCCAGCAGGGATAGCGGAGCCAACTACGAGCAGTACTTC
TRBD1	TRBV11-2	NA	TRBJ1-2	CASSSLTGWNYGYTF	TGTGCCAGCAGCTCCCTGACAGGGTGGAACTATGGCTACACCTTC
TRBD1	TRBV5-1	NA	TRBJ2-5	CASSFVGTGQETQYF	TGCGCCAGCTCCTTTGTGGGGACAGGACAAGAGACCCAGTACTTC
NA	TRBV7-8	NA	TRBJ1-5	CASSLAIGPQHF	TGTGCCAGCAGCTTAGCGATCGGGCCCCAGCATTTT
TRBD1	TRBV7-9	NA	TRBJ1-1	CASSLGGGGNTEAFF	TGTGCCAGCAGCTTAGGAGGGGGCGGGAACACTGAAGCTTTCTTT
NA	TRBV10-2	NA	TRBJ2-3	CASLQGGARTDTQYF	TGCGCCAGCCTTCAAGGGGGGGCGCGCACAGATACGCAGTATTTT
NA	TRBV19	once	TRBJ1-5	CASTGAIQPQHF	TGTGCCAGTACCGGAGCAATTCAGCCCCAGCATTTT
TRBD1	TRBV18	NA	TRBJ2-1	CASSPGTASYNEQFF	TGTGCCAGCTCGCCCGGGACAGCCTCCTACAATGAGCAGTTCTTC